This entry features one T cell receptor beta chain sequence. Its antigen is still unknown. CDR3 length equals 14 residues. Germline loops: CDR1 SGHKS, CDR2 YYEKEE (reference sequence). The method, 5' RACE with UMI labels, was used to prepare the TRB cDNA libraries. TCRdb derives one entry per CDR3 protein from the 5' RACE reads, leaving out DNA. The table lists around 80,000 distinct CDR3 sequences, with 0.62% in the top ten. The sample originates from a study of CXCR3-negative and CXCR3-positive naive CD8 T cells. Whole-study results and caveats: Naive CXCR3-positive cells had TRB CDR3s more hydrophobic than those of CXCR3-negative naive cells.

The V and J genes are TRBV5-5 and TRBJ2-7. What was sequenced was naive CXCR3+ CD8+ T cells from blood. The subset: CD45RO-CCR7+CD27+CD95- naive CD8+ T cells expressing CXCR3 (TNR3+). The receptor comes from a human donor in good health. Some clones in this sample may be carry-over from other donors' samples. The CDR3 protein is CASSSTSELYEQYF.